This paragraph covers one T cell receptor beta chain sequence. Antigen: not known. These data belong to a study of cytomegalovirus exposure and HLA in healthy donors. Study-level results: Associated with cytomegalovirus, according to the listing, were around 160 TCR beta chains.

It was with 60 Vbeta and 13 Jbeta primers that the PCR ran. The table came from immunoSEQ multiplex PCR; TCRdb's copy has only in-frame clones and leaves some out. This sample yields some 150,000 clones, of which roughly 83% are seen a single time; approximately 3.7% belongs to the top ten. Deletions cut 0 bases from V and 5 bases from J, with 8 bases between. The CDR3 consists of 14 residues. The germline CDR1 and CDR2 sequences are MNHNS and SASEGT. This chain links TRBV6-1 with TRBJ1-5; the D gene is possibly TRBD1 (6 bases). The sequenced sample consisted of PBMCs. The sequence was obtained from a human donor in good health. CDR3: CASSEAGGDQPQHF. Here the CDR3 DNA reads TGTGCCAGCAGTGAAGCAGGGGGAGATCAGCCCCAGCATTTT.